This record looks at one T cell receptor beta chain sequence and its context. The data were taken from a study of blood T cell repertoires in COVID-19. Study details: Some COVID-19 samples were acute and others convalescent; all came from the United States, Italy and Spain. PBMCs, B-cell-depleted T cells, or T cells were the source of the cDNA or gDNA that made up the material.

Original handling: The assay estimated nucleated cells by amplifying reference gene primers. The protocol was immunoSEQ multiplex PCR, while the TCRdb copy is restricted to in-frame clones and leaves out a portion. V, J and clone size are taken as reported in that table, and D and trimming were inferred from the DNA itself. The sample consists of about 83,000 clones, more than 75% of them appearing once. Looked up from germline, CDR1 is MNHEY and CDR2 is SVGEGT. V dropped 6 bases and J dropped 2 bases, with 12 bases sitting between them. This CDR3 has 14 residues. The chain is built from TRBV6-2 or TRBV6-3 and TRBJ2-3; possible D gene TRBD2, 6 bases. The sequenced sample consisted of peripheral blood. The TCR comes from an elderly woman with active or convalescent COVID-19. In nucleotides, the CDR3 is TGTGCCAGCAGCCTCCGGGACTTCACAGATACGCAGTATTTT. Its protein is CASSLRDFTDTQYF.